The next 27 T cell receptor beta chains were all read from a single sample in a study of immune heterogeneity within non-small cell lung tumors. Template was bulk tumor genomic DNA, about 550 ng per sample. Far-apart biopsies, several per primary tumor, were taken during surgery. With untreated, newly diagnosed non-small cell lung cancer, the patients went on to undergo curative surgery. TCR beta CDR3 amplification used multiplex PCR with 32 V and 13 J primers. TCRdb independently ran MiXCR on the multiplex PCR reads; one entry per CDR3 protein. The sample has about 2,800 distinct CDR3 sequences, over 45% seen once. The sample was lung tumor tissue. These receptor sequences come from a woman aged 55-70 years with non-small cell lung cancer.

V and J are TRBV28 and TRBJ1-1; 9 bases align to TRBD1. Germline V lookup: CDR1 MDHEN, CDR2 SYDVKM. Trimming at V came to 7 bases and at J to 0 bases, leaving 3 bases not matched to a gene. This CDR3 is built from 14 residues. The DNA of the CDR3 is TGTGCCAGCATACAGGGGGCACTGAACACTGAAGCTTTCTTT. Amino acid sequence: CASIQGALNTEAFF. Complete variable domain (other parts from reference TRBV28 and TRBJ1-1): DVKVTQSSRYLVKRTGEKVFLECVQDMDHENMFWYRQDPGLGLRLIYFSYDVKMKEKGDIPEGYSVSREKKERFSLILESASTNQTSMYLCASIQGALNTEAFFGQGTRLTVV.

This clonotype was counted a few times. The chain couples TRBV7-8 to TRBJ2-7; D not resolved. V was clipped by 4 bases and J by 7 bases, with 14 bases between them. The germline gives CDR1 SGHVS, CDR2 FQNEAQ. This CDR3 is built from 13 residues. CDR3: CASSSSPLREQYF. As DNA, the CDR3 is TGTGCCAGCAGCTCCTCCCCCCTCAGAGAGCAGTACTTC.

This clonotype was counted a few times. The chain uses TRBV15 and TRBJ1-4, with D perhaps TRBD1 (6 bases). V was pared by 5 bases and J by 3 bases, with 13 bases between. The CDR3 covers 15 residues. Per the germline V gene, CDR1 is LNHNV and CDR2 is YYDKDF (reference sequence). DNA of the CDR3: TGTGCCACCAGCTCAGAACAGGGTCCTAATGAAAAACTGTTTTTT. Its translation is CATSSEQGPNEKLFF.

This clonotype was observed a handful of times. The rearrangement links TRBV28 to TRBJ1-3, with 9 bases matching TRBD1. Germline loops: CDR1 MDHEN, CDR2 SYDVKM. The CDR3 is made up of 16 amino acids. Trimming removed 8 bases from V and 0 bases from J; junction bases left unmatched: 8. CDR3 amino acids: CASAGQGVGSGNTIYF. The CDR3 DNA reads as TGTGCCAGCGCGGGACAGGGTGTGGGCTCTGGAAACACCATATATTTT.

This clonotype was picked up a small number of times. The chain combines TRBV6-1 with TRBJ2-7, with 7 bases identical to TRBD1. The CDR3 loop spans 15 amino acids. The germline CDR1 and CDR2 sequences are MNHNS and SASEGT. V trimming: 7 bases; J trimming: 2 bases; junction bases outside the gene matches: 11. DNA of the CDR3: TGTGCCAGCAAGACTACGACAGGGCTACCCTACGAGCAGTACTTC. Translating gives CASKTTTGLPYEQYF.

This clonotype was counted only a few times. The CDR3 spells CASSLEPIYEQYF. In nucleotides, the CDR3 is TGTGCCAGCAGCTTAGAGCCCATCTACGAGCAGTACTTC. This chain joins TRBV7-3 and TRBJ2-7; D gene ambiguous. Trimming removed 2 bases at V and 3 bases at J, with 8 bases between. From germline, CDR1 is SGHTA and CDR2 FQGTGA. This CDR3 spans 13 amino acids.

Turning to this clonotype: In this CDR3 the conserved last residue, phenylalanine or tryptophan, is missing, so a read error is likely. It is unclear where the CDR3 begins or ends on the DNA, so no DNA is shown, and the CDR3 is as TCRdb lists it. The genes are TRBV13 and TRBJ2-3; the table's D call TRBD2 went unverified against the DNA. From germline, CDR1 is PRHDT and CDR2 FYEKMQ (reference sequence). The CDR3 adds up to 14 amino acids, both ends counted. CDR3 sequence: CASARGTREQYFGP.

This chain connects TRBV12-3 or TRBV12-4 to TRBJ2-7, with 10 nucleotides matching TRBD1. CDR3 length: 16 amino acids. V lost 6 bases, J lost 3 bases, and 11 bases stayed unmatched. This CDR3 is CASSPPMDRGNYEQYF. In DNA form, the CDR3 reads TGTGCCAGCAGCCCCCCCATGGACAGGGGGAACTACGAGCAGTACTTC.

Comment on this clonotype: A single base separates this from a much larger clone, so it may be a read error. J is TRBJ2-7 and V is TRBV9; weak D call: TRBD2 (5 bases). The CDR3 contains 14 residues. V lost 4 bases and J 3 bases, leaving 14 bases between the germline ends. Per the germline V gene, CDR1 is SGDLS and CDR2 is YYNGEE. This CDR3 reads CASSPVVSGYEQYF. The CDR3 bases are TGTGCCAGCAGCCCCGTGGTCAGCGGCTACGAGCAGTACTTC.

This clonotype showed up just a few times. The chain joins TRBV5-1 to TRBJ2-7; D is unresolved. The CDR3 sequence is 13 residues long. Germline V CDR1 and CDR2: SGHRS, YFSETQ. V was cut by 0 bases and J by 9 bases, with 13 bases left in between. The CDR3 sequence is CASSLDSYEWQYF. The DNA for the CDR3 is TGCGCCAGCAGCTTGGACAGTTACGAGTGGCAGTACTTC.

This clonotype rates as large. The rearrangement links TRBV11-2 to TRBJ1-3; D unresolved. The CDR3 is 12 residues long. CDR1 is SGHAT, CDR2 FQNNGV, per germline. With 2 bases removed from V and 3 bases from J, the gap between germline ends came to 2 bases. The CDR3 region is CASSLNGNTIYF. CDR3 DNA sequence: TGTGCCAGCAGCTTAAATGGAAACACCATATATTTT.

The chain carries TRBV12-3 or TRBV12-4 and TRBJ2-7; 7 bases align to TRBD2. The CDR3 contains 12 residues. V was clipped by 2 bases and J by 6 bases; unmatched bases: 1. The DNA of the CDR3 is TGTGCCAGCAGTTTATCGGGGGGCGAGCAGTACTTC. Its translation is CASSLSGGEQYF.

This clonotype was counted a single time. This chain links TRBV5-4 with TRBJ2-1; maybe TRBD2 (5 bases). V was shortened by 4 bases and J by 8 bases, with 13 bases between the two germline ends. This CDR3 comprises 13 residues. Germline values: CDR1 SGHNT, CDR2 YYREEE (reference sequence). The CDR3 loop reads CASSRTERYEQFF. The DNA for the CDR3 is TGTGCCAGCAGCCGGACGGAGCGGTATGAGCAGTTCTTC.

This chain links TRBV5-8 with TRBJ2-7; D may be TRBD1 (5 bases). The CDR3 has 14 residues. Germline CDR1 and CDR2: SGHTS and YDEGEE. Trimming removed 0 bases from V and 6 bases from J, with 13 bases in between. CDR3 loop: CASSLEAGLGEQYF. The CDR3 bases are TGTGCCAGCAGCTTGGAGGCAGGGCTTGGCGAGCAGTACTTC. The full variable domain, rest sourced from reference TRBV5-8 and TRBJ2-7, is EAGVTQSPTHLIKTRGQQATLRCSPISGHTSVYWYQQALGLGLQFLLWYDEGEERNRGNFPPRFSGRQFPNYSSELNVNALELEDSALYLCASSLEAGLGEQYFGPGTRLTVT.

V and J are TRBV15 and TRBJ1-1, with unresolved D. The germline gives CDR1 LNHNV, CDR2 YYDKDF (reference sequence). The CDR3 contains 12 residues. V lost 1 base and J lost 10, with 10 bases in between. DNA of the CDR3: TGTGCCACCAGCAGAGCTCTCGGTCGAGCTTTCTTT. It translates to CATSRALGRAFF.

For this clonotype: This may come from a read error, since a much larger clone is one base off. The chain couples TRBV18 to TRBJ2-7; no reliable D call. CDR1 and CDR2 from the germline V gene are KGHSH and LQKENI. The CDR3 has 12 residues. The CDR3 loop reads CASSPGSYEKYF. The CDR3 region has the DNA TGTGCCAGCTCACCAGGCAGCTACGAGAAGTACTTC.

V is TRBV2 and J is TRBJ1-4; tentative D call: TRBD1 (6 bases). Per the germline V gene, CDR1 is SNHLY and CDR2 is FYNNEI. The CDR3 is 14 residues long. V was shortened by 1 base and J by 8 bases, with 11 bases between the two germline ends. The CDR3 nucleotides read TGTGCCAGCAGTGAAGAACAGGGAGGGGAAAAACTGTTTTTT. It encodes CASSEEQGGEKLFF.

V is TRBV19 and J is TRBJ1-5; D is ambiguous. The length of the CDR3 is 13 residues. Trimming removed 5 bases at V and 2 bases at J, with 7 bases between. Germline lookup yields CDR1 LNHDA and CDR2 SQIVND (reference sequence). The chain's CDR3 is CASSAQGNQPQHF. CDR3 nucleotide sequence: TGTGCCAGTAGTGCTCAGGGCAATCAGCCCCAGCATTTT.

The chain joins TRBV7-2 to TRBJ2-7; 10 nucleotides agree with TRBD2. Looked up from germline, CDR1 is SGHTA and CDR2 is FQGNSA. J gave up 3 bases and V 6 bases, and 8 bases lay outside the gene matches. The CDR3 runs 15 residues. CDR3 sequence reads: CASRTRLAGSYEQYF. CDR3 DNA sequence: TGTGCCAGCAGGACTCGACTAGCGGGCAGCTACGAGCAGTACTTC.

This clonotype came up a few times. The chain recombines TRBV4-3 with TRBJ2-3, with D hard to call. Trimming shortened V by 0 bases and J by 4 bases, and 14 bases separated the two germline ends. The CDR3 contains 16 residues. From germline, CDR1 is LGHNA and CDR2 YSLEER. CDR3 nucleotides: TGCGCCAGCAGCCAAGATTCCGTTATTGGTGCAGATACGCAGTATTTT. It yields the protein CASSQDSVIGADTQYF.

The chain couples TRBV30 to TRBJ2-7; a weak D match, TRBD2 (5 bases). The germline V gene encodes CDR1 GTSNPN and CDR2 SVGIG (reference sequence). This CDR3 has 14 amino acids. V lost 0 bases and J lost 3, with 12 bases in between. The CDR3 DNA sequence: TGTGCCTGGAGTGTCATCGGAGGTCGCTACGAGCAGTACTTC. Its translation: CAWSVIGGRYEQYF.

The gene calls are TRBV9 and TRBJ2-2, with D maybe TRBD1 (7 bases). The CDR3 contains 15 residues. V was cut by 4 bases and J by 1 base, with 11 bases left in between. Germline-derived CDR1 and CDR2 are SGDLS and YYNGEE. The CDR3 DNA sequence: TGTGCCAGCAGCCCGGGGGACAGGAACACCGGGGAGCTGTTTTTT. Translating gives CASSPGDRNTGELFF.

DNA for the CDR3: TGTGCCAGCAGTTTAGGCATCTCTAGCACAGATACGCAGTATTTT. Translating gives CASSLGISSTDTQYF. The chain carries TRBV28 and TRBJ2-3; D unclear. The CDR3 has 15 residues. Germline assignment: CDR1 MDHEN and CDR2 SYDVKM. Trimming pared 2 bases from V and 0 bases from J, leaving 9 bases between.

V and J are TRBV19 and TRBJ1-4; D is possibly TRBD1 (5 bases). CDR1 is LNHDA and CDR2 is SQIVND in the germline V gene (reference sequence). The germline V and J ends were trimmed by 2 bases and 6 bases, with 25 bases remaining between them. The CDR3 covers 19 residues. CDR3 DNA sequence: TGTGCCAGTAGTATATCAGGGTCTAAGGTTTTTGGTCCTCATGAAAAACTGTTTTTT. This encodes CASSISGSKVFGPHEKLFF.

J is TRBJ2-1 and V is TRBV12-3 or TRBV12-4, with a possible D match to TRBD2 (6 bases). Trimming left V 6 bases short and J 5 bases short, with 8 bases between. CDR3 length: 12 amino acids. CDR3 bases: TGTGCCAGCAGGGGGGGTAACAATGAGCAGTTCTTC. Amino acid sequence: CASRGGNNEQFF.

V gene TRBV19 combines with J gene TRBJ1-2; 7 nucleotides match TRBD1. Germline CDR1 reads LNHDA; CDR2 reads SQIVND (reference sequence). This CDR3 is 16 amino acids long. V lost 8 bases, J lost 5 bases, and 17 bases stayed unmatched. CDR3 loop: CASQELKGTAEYGYTF. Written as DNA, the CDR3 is TGTGCCAGTCAAGAGTTGAAAGGGACAGCCGAGTATGGCTACACCTTC.

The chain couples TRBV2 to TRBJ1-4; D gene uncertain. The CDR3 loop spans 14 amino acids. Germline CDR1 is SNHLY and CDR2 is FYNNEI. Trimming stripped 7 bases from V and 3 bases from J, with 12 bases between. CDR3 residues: CASKSRPANEKLFF. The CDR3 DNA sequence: TGTGCCAGCAAATCCCGGCCCGCTAATGAAAAACTGTTTTTT. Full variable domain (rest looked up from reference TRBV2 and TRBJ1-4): EPEVTQTPSHQVTQMGQEVILRCVPISNHLYFYWYRQILGQKVEFLVSFYNNEISEKSEIFDDQFSVERPDGSNFTLKIRSTKLEDSAMYFCASKSRPANEKLFFGSGTQLSVL.